This TCR beta chain was retrieved from a study of vaccination and CD4 T cells after COVID-19. The treatment here: 10-day PBMC culture with coronavirus spike peptide pools or control peptides (ViraFEST assay). Ahead of the COVID-19 pandemic (2011-2018), the CD4+ T cells of the unexposed donor were collected. Once obtained from cultured CD4+ T cells, the DNA was sequenced using the Oncomine TCR Beta short-read assay. TCRdb fed the PCR reads into MiXCR, producing one record per CDR3 protein. The sample lists about 9,700 distinct CDR3 sequences; around three fifths were seen once. For this clonotype: Its specificity is not known.

The sample taken for sequencing was CD4+ T cells from blood, cultured in vitro. This receptor was taken from a human donor in good health.

The CDR3 bases are TGCAGTGCTACATGGAACACCGGGGAGCTGTTTTTT. Amino acids: CSATWNTGELFF. J is TRBJ2-2 and V is TRBV20-1; no definite D call. CDR3 size: 12 residues. Germline assignment: CDR1 DFQATT and CDR2 SNEGSKA (reference sequence). Trimming took off 4 bases at V and 1 base at J, with 4 bases between the two ends.